This TCR beta chain stems from a study of cytomegalovirus exposure and HLA in healthy donors. Amplification used 60 Vbeta primers and 13 Jbeta primers. TCRdb's copy holds only in-frame clones and misses some; the assay was immunoSEQ multiplex PCR. The data contain roughly 190,000 clones, around 80% of them singletons. Germline V CDR1 and CDR2: ENHRY, SYGVKD. V shed 0 bases, J shed 7 bases, and the junction held 9 bases outside the gene matches. The CDR3 is 17 residues long. This TCR came from a man aged 18 to 35 in good health and CMV-seronegative. The chain uses TRBV10-3 and TRBJ2-1, with 10 bases matching TRBD2. Sequencing input: PBMCs. The CDR3 loop is CAISESGALAGVNEQFF. The CDR3 DNA reads as TGTGCCATCAGTGAGTCGGGCGCGCTAGCGGGAGTAAATGAGCAGTTCTTC.